A single sample gave rise to the 27 T cell receptor beta chains below, sequenced in a study of blood T cells in healthy people across ages. Alongside a J-beta primer mix, a sample-barcoded 5' primer served in a second PCR lasting roughly 6 to 11 cycles. One entry per CDR3 protein results from TCRdb running MiXCR on the 5' RACE reads. Altogether 1.5 million to 2 million distinct CDR3 sequences are present, just under 50% being singletons, with the ten largest covering less than 2.5%. Material: blood. The receptors were sampled from a woman aged 40 to 50 in good health.

This chain links TRBV4-3 with TRBJ1-6, with D perhaps TRBD1 (6 bases). CDR3 size: 14 residues. V dropped 4 bases and J dropped 12 bases, with 16 bases sitting between them. The germline V gene has CDR1 LGHNA and CDR2 YSLEER. The CDR3 is CASSPGDAGLPLHF. The DNA of the CDR3 is TGCGCCAGCAGCCCAGGGGATGCGGGATTACCCCTCCACTTT.

The V gene is TRBV28, the J gene TRBJ1-5; 8 nucleotides line up with TRBD1. J lost 3 bases, V lost 1 base, and 11 bases had no gene match. Germline CDR1 is MDHEN and CDR2 is SYDVKM. The CDR3 covers 18 residues. CDR3 loop: CASSLFRIYRGNNQPQHF. In DNA, the CDR3 is TGTGCCAGCAGTTTATTCCGGATTTACAGGGGGAACAATCAGCCCCAGCATTTT.

The V and J genes are TRBV25-1 and TRBJ1-4; D unresolved. This CDR3 has 13 amino acids. Germline assignment: CDR1 MGHDK and CDR2 SYGVNS. V was clipped by 1 base and J by 8 bases, with 8 bases between them. CDR3 DNA sequence: TGTGCCAGCAGTGAATGGGGTTTAGAAAAACTGTTTTTT. This translates into CASSEWGLEKLFF.

This chain joins TRBV7-2 and TRBJ1-2; TRBD1 aligns across 10 bases. V was pared by 5 bases and J by 7 bases, with 10 bases of the junction left unmatched. Germline assignment: CDR1 SGHTA and CDR2 FQGNSA. The CDR3 runs to 15 residues. CDR3 DNA: TGTGCCAGCAGCCCCCAGCGACAGGGGGCAACTGGCTACACCTTC. It yields the protein CASSPQRQGATGYTF.

This clonotype was seen more than once but under ten times. The junction departs from the called germline gene at one end, perhaps through a read error. The rearrangement uses TRBV7-7 and TRBJ2-7, with 8 bases identical to TRBD1. Germline V lookup: CDR1 SSHAT, CDR2 FNYEAQ (reference sequence). CDR3 size: 15 residues. The CDR3 DNA reads as TGTGCTAGCAGCTTCGGACAGGGACCCTCCTACGAGCAGTACTTC. This codes for CASSFGQGPSYEQYF.

The J gene is TRBJ1-1, the V gene TRBV12-3 or TRBV12-4; D gene unclear. The V end lost 6 bases, the J end lost 2 bases, and 13 bases lay between the germline ends. CDR3 length equals 14 residues. The DNA of the CDR3 is TGTGCCAGCAGGCCCTTGGCAGGAAACACTGAAGCTTTCTTT. Its translation: CASRPLAGNTEAFF.

This sequence joins TRBV20-1 and TRBJ2-7; D is ambiguous. The germline CDR1 and CDR2 sequences are DFQATT and SNEGSKA (reference sequence). Trimming took off 6 bases at V and 2 bases at J, with 14 bases between the two ends. The CDR3 has 13 residues. The DNA of the CDR3 is TGCAGTGCCCCTCTAGTCAGAACCTACGAGCAGTACTTC. As protein: CSAPLVRTYEQYF.

This chain joins TRBV6-1 and TRBJ1-2; 9 bases map to TRBD1. The CDR3 contains 15 residues. Germline CDR1 is MNHNS and CDR2 is SASEGT. J lost 3 bases, V lost 11 bases, and 13 bases had no gene match. The CDR3 region has the DNA TGTGCCGGTCACTTGACAGGGGGAAGCTACTATGGCTACACCTTC. Translating it yields CAGHLTGGSYYGYTF.

The rearrangement uses TRBV10-1 and TRBJ2-3, with D maybe TRBD1 (5 bases). This CDR3 contains 15 residues. Germline-derived CDR1 and CDR2 are WNHNN and SYGVQD (reference sequence). The V gene lost 3 bases and the J gene lost 6 bases, with 16 bases spanning the gap. The CDR3 sequence is CASSDLQGNGDTQYF. CDR3 nucleotides: TGCGCCAGCAGTGACCTGCAGGGAAACGGGGATACGCAGTATTTT.

This clonotype was counted only a few times. V usage is TRBV7-2 and J usage is TRBJ1-1; D call uncertain. The germline V and J ends were trimmed by 0 bases and 0 bases, with 20 bases remaining between them. Germline V gives CDR1 SGHTA, CDR2 FQGNSA. The CDR3 has 19 residues. The chain's CDR3 is CASSLAFLLGQSLNTEAFF. The DNA for the CDR3 is TGTGCCAGCAGCTTAGCGTTTTTACTCGGGCAGAGCTTGAACACTGAAGCTTTCTTT.

This chain links TRBV5-1 with TRBJ2-7, with D possibly called TRBD1 or TRBD2 (5 bases each). Germline-derived CDR1 and CDR2 are SGHRS and YFSETQ. V was pared by 3 bases and J by 2 bases, with 18 bases between. CDR3 length: 16 amino acids. CDR3 region: CASSWDASLGAYEQYF. The CDR3 DNA follows: TGCGCCAGCAGCTGGGACGCCTCCCTGGGGGCCTACGAGCAGTACTTC.

This clonotype occurred once. At one of its ends the junction is not consistent with the germline gene, which may arise from a read error. The chain has TRBV15 and TRBJ2-7, with TRBD1 matching over 7 bases. The germline V gene has CDR1 LNHNV and CDR2 YYDKDF (reference sequence). The CDR3 has 14 residues. CDR3 nucleotides: TGTACCACCAGCAGCCGGGACAGCTCCTACGAGCAGTACTTC. Translation: CTTSSRDSSYEQYF. Drawing the rest from reference TRBV15 and TRBJ2-7, the complete variable domain is DAMVIQNPRYQVTQFGKPVTLSCSQTLNHNVMYWYQQKSSQAPKLLFHYYDKDFNNEADTPDNFQSRRPNTSFCFLDIRSPGLGDTAMYLCTTSSRDSSYEQYFGPGTRLTVT.

The chain links TRBV20-1 to TRBJ1-2, with D possibly TRBD1 on 5 matching bases. Germline loops: CDR1 DFQATT, CDR2 SNEGSKA (reference sequence). The V gene lost 0 bases and the J gene lost 5 bases, with 13 bases spanning the gap. CDR3 length equals 14 residues. The CDR3 coding sequence is TGCAGTGCTAGAGATCCCGGGACCTTATATGGCTACACCTTC. It codes for CSARDPGTLYGYTF.

This clonotype has just a few counts. The chain carries TRBV7-9 and TRBJ2-3; D ambiguous. Trimming removed 2 bases at V and 5 bases at J, with 5 bases between. Germline assignment: CDR1 SEHNR and CDR2 FQNEAQ (reference sequence). The CDR3 totals 12 residues. The CDR3 region has the DNA TGTGCCAGCAGCTTAATGTTAGATACGCAGTATTTT. It is translated as CASSLMLDTQYF.

The chain carries TRBV7-2 and TRBJ2-7; no clear D gene. Trimming took 5 bases from V and 0 from J, leaving 14 bases between them. CDR1 is SGHTA and CDR2 is FQGNSA in the germline V gene. The CDR3 is 15 residues long. Here the CDR3 DNA reads TGTGCCAGCAGCGTACGGACGACGAGCTCCTACGAGCAGTACTTC. This translates into CASSVRTTSSYEQYF.

The V call is TRBV4-1, the J call TRBJ1-2, with D possibly being TRBD1 (5 bases). Germline V lookup: CDR1 MGHRA, CDR2 YSYEKL. This CDR3 is built from 15 residues. The V end lost 2 bases, the J end lost 0 bases, and 10 bases lay between the germline ends. CDR3: CASSQRDQANYGYTF. CDR3 bases: TGCGCCAGCAGCCAACGGGACCAAGCTAACTATGGCTACACCTTC.

This chain joins TRBV27 and TRBJ2-3; D is uncertain. Germline-derived CDR1 and CDR2 are MNHEY and SMNVEV (reference sequence). There are 14 residues in the CDR3. V dropped 5 bases and J dropped 1 base, with 10 bases sitting between them. CDR3 protein: CASSIYTGTDTQYF. The CDR3, as DNA: TGTGCCAGCAGTATATACACGGGCACAGATACGCAGTATTTT.

This clonotype turned up a few times. The gene calls are TRBV20-1 and TRBJ2-5, with no clear D. The CDR3 contains 12 residues. Trimming removed 5 bases at V and 5 bases at J, with 12 bases between. CDR1 is DFQATT and CDR2 is SNEGSKA in the germline V gene (reference sequence). The CDR3 coding sequence is TGCAGTGCTGGCATACTCCAGGAGACCCAGTACTTC. Translating gives CSAGILQETQYF.

A few counts support this clonotype. This chain connects TRBV5-4 to TRBJ2-6; D gene ambiguous. The V gene's germline CDR1 is SGHNT and CDR2 YYREEE (reference sequence). V was trimmed by 4 bases and J by 0 bases, leaving 8 bases between them. CDR3 length: 15 residues. The CDR3 nucleotides read TGTGCCAGCAGCCTCCCAAGCTCTGGGGCCAACGTCCTGACTTTC. Its translation: CASSLPSSGANVLTF. Full variable domain (remainder filled in from reference TRBV5-4 and TRBJ2-6): ETGVTQSPTHLIKTRGQQVTLRCSSQSGHNTVSWYQQALGQGPQFIFQYYREEENGRGNFPPRFSGLQFPNYSSELNVNALELDDSALYLCASSLPSSGANVLTFGAGSRLTVL.

The chain employs TRBV10-2 and TRBJ2-5; no clear D gene. Germline CDR1 reads WSHSY; CDR2 reads SAAADI. The CDR3 extends over 13 amino acids. V lost 2 bases and J lost 5, with 9 bases in between. Here the CDR3 reads CASSEPGLETQYF. DNA of the CDR3: TGCGCCAGCAGTGAGCCTGGGTTGGAGACCCAGTACTTC.

Regarding this clonotype: Mismatch with germline at one junction end may stem from a read error. The chain carries TRBV4-2 and TRBJ1-2, with D perhaps matching TRBD1 (5 bases). The CDR3 consists of 15 residues. The germline CDR1 and CDR2 sequences are LGHNA and YNFKEQ. The CDR3 nucleotides are TGTGCCAGCAGTCAAGAATCCAGGGTTGGGAGCGGCTACACCTTC. The encoded protein is CASSQESRVGSGYTF.

This clonotype has just a few counts. The chain is built from TRBV12-3 or TRBV12-4 and TRBJ2-7; 7 bases are a match to TRBD1. The V and J ends lost 4 bases and 4 bases, in that order; junction bases with no gene match: 4. CDR3 length: 13 residues. The CDR3: CASSWDRPYEQYF. Written as DNA, the CDR3 is TGTGCCAGCAGTTGGGACAGACCTTACGAGCAGTACTTC.

Worth noting for this clonotype: One end of the junction does not line up with germline, which may come from a read error. The V and J genes are TRBV15 and TRBJ1-6; D uncertain. Germline V lookup: CDR1 LNHNV, CDR2 YYDKDF (reference sequence). The CDR3 covers 13 residues. CDR3 coding DNA: TGTGCCACTAGCAGCTTGGTTAATTCACCCCTCCACTTT. This translates into CATSSLVNSPLHF.

This clonotype came up many times. V usage is TRBV2 and J usage is TRBJ2-5, with 7 bases matching TRBD1. The V and J ends lost 4 bases and 0 bases, in that order; junction bases with no gene match: 2. The CDR3 is 14 residues long. CDR1 and CDR2 (germline): SNHLY, FYNNEI. The CDR3 loop is CASSGQGNQETQYF. In DNA, the CDR3 is TGTGCCAGCAGTGGACAGGGAAACCAAGAGACCCAGTACTTC.

This clonotype was recorded many times. The chain is built from TRBV2 and TRBJ2-7, with 8 bases lining up with TRBD1. J was trimmed by 3 bases and V by 6 bases; bases with no gene match: 4. The CDR3 sequence is 13 residues long. CDR1 and CDR2 (germline): SNHLY, FYNNEI. CDR3: CASSPDRVYEQYF. The CDR3 DNA reads as TGTGCCAGCAGCCCGGACAGGGTCTACGAGCAGTACTTC.

On this clonotype itself: One junction end does not reproduce the germline sequence, and a read error may be involved. V is TRBV12-3 or TRBV12-4 and J is TRBJ2-1; D not resolved. This CDR3 region has 14 residues. CDR3 nucleotides: TGTGCCAGTAGTTCCCAACGGAATTACAATGAGCAGTTCTTC. Translated, it gives CASSSQRNYNEQFF.

Of note for this clonotype: A read error may explain this, as a much larger clone is one base away. The V and J genes are TRBV6-2 or TRBV6-3 and TRBJ1-2; D may be TRBD1 (5 bases). The V gene's germline CDR1 is MNHEY and CDR2 SVGEGT. V lost 5 bases and J lost 0, with 10 bases in between. CDR3 length equals 14 residues. The CDR3 DNA follows: TGTGCCAGCAGTGACAGCGAAGCTAACTATGGCTACACCTTC. It codes for CASSDSEANYGYTF.